This entry lists 28 T cell receptor beta chains sequenced from one sample in a study of shared clonotypes between healthy human individuals. Only CD45RO-negative cells positively selected for CCR7 counted as naive CD8 cells, so terminally differentiated effector memory CD45RA+ cells were excluded. Clones were sequenced by immunoSEQ multiplex PCR, and TCRdb holds only the in-frame ones, with some missing. Seen here are about 2.1 million clones, roughly 95% observed once, and the top ten hold around 1.7%. Sequencing used naive CD8+ T cells from PBMCs. Source of these receptors: a young man in good health. Some clones in this sample may be carry-over from other donors' samples.

This clone was found a few times. The chain has TRBV27 and TRBJ1-5; perhaps TRBD1 as D (6 bases). Germline-derived CDR1 and CDR2 are MNHEY and SMNVEV (reference sequence). CDR3 size: 13 residues. Trimming cost V 6 bases and J 6 bases, with 12 bases left between them. The CDR3 nucleotides are TGTGCCAGCAGAGGGGGGGCCTCTCAGCCCCAGCATTTT. It specifies CASRGGASQPQHF.

In the case of this clone: This CDR3 is also generated by other DNA sequences in the sample. The chain uses TRBV28 and TRBJ2-7, with D maybe TRBD1 (5 bases). The CDR3 has 14 residues. Per germline, CDR1 MDHEN and CDR2 SYDVKM. V was clipped by 3 bases and J by 0 bases, with 9 bases between them. DNA of the CDR3: TGTGCCAGCAGTTTTGTGGGGCTCTCCTACGAGCAGTACTTC. This translates into CASSFVGLSYEQYF. Using reference TRBV28 and TRBJ2-7 for the parts outside the CDR3, the full variable domain is DVKVTQSSRYLVKRTGEKVFLECVQDMDHENMFWYRQDPGLGLRLIYFSYDVKMKEKGDIPEGYSVSREKKERFSLILESASTNQTSMYLCASSFVGLSYEQYFGPGTRLTVT.

This chain links TRBV6-5 with TRBJ1-5; D is perhaps TRBD1 (6 bases). Germline-derived CDR1 and CDR2 are MNHEY and SVGAGI. The CDR3 has 14 residues. V was trimmed by 5 bases and J by 7 bases, leaving 15 bases between them. The CDR3 is CASSTSQGRQPQHF. CDR3 DNA: TGTGCCAGCAGTACATCACAGGGCCGGCAGCCCCAGCATTTT.

V usage is TRBV6-1 and J usage is TRBJ2-1, with no clear D. Germline CDR1 reads MNHNS; CDR2 reads SASEGT. Trimming left V 6 bases short and J 0 bases short, with 9 bases between. The CDR3 runs 14 residues. The CDR3 nucleotides read TGTGCCAGCAGCCCGCTGAGCTCCTACAATGAGCAGTTCTTC. It specifies CASSPLSSYNEQFF.

The chain employs TRBV7-9 and TRBJ2-7; D gene unclear. Trimming removed 6 bases from V and 2 bases from J, with 14 bases in between. The CDR3 consists of 14 residues. Per germline, CDR1 SEHNR and CDR2 FQNEAQ (reference sequence). Here the CDR3 reads CASRHQDGTYEQYF. The CDR3 nucleotides read TGTGCCAGCAGGCATCAAGACGGAACCTACGAGCAGTACTTC. The full variable domain, rest sourced from reference TRBV7-9 and TRBJ2-7, is DTGVSQNPRHKITKRGQNVTFRCDPISEHNRLYWYRQTLGQGPEFLTYFQNEAQLEKSRLLSDRFSAERPKGSFSTLEIQRTEQGDSAMYLCASRHQDGTYEQYFGPGTRLTVT.

This sequence joins TRBV29-1 and TRBJ2-1; 11 nucleotides agree with TRBD2. CDR3 size: 16 residues. Per the germline V gene, CDR1 is SQVTM and CDR2 is ANQGSEA. The V and J ends lost 2 bases and 6 bases, in that order; junction bases with no gene match: 9. CDR3 DNA sequence: TGCAGCGTTGAATCGACACTAGCGGGGGCGGCCAATGAGCAGTTCTTC. Its protein product is CSVESTLAGAANEQFF.

The rearrangement uses TRBV11-2 and TRBJ2-7; D perhaps matches TRBD1 (6 bases). The CDR3 has 17 amino acids. V shed 2 bases and J shed 4 bases, with 21 bases lying between them. Germline V CDR1 and CDR2: SGHAT, FQNNGV. The CDR3 sequence is CASSLSRDNRLIYEQYF. Written as DNA, the CDR3 is TGTGCCAGCAGCTTAAGCCGGGACAATAGACTAATATACGAGCAGTACTTC.

The chain links TRBV9 to TRBJ2-1; the D is unclear. CDR1 is SGDLS and CDR2 is YYNGEE in the germline V gene. The CDR3 loop spans 13 amino acids. V shed 0 bases and J shed 6 bases, with 7 bases lying between them. CDR3 DNA: TGTGCCAGCAGCGTAGAGACTCTCAATGAGCAGTTCTTC. Translation gives CASSVETLNEQFF.

This chain uses TRBV4-1 with TRBJ1-3, with D unclear. This CDR3 is 16 amino acids long. CDR1 and CDR2 (germline): MGHRA, YSYEKL. V was clipped by 0 bases and J by 0 bases, with 9 bases between them. For the CDR3, the DNA is TGCGCCAGCAGCCAAGATCTAGGAGGCTCTGGAAACACCATATATTTT. It is translated as CASSQDLGGSGNTIYF.

The rearrangement joins TRBV27 to TRBJ2-5; no reliable D call. The CDR3 is 12 residues long. CDR1 MNHEY and CDR2 SMNVEV come from the germline V gene (reference sequence). The V and J ends lost 7 bases and 2 bases respectively, with 8 bases between them. This CDR3 is CASKGNQETQYF. In nucleotides, the CDR3 is TGTGCCAGCAAAGGAAATCAAGAGACCCAGTACTTC.

The chain joins TRBV10-3 to TRBJ2-7; D remains ambiguous. The CDR3 consists of 13 residues. V was clipped by 3 bases and J by 3 bases, with 9 bases between them. Germline V gives CDR1 ENHRY, CDR2 SYGVKD. CDR3 protein: CAISDVIRYEQYF. Written as DNA, the CDR3 is TGTGCCATCAGTGATGTGATCCGCTACGAGCAGTACTTC.

This clone is a singleton in its sample. V gene TRBV4-1 combines with J gene TRBJ2-2, with TRBD2 matching 7 bases. This CDR3 has 17 amino acids. CDR1 is MGHRA, CDR2 YSYEKL, per germline. Losses at the gene ends were 1 base for V and 6 bases for J; bases not matched to a gene: 11. DNA of the CDR3: TGCGCCAGCAGCCAAGGTCCATGGGGGAGGGGTGCCGGGGAGCTGTTTTTT. Amino acids: CASSQGPWGRGAGELFF.

The chain has TRBV9 and TRBJ2-5; 10 nucleotides match TRBD2. The CDR3 is 16 amino acids. V lost 0 bases and J lost 5; bases outside the gene matches: 7. In germline, CDR1 is SGDLS, CDR2 YYNGEE. The DNA for the CDR3 is TGTGCCAGCAGCGTAGTCGAGCGGGAGGGCTGGGAGACCCAGTACTTC. Translation gives CASSVVEREGWETQYF. Variable domain in full (rest from reference TRBV9 and TRBJ2-5): DSGVTQTPKHLITATGQRVTLRCSPRSGDLSVYWYQQSLDQGLQFLIQYYNGEERAKGNILERFSAQQFPDLHSELNLSSLELGDSALYFCASSVVEREGWETQYFGPGTRLLVL.

The V gene is TRBV19, the J gene TRBJ1-5, with D tentatively TRBD1 (6 bases). The CDR3 has 15 residues. V gave up 7 bases and J gave up 4 bases, with 17 bases separating them. CDR1 and CDR2 from the germline V gene are LNHDA and SQIVND (reference sequence). CDR3: CASTPTGNTNQPQHF. CDR3 in DNA: TGTGCCAGTACCCCAACAGGGAACACTAATCAGCCCCAGCATTTT.

The V and J genes are TRBV7-9 and TRBJ2-3, with a possible D match to TRBD1 (6 bases). V lost 6 bases, J lost 4 bases, and 17 bases lay in between. The CDR3 length is 15 residues. Germline loops: CDR1 SEHNR, CDR2 FQNEAQ (reference sequence). CDR3 sequence reads: CASRTPGEKADTQYF. The CDR3 DNA sequence: TGTGCCAGCAGAACACCAGGGGAAAAGGCAGATACGCAGTATTTT.

The chain joins TRBV28 to TRBJ1-2, with no clear D. Germline values: CDR1 MDHEN, CDR2 SYDVKM. The CDR3 totals 12 residues. Trimming stripped 7 bases from V and 7 bases from J, with 13 bases between. The CDR3 here is CASKMGLGGYTF. As DNA, the CDR3 is TGTGCCAGCAAGATGGGCCTAGGTGGCTACACCTTC.

The chain links TRBV7-6 to TRBJ1-4; no clear D. CDR1 and CDR2 (germline): SGHVS, FNYEAQ. V gave up 5 bases and J gave up 1 base, with 14 bases separating them. This CDR3 comprises 16 residues. The CDR3 coding sequence is TGTGCCAGCAGCCCAAGTGGGGAAGGAACTAATGAAAAACTGTTTTTT. Protein product: CASSPSGEGTNEKLFF.

This chain uses TRBV18 with TRBJ1-4, with D maybe TRBD1 (5 bases). Germline CDR1 and CDR2: KGHSH and LQKENI. The V gene lost 3 bases and the J gene lost 7 bases, with 15 bases spanning the gap. The CDR3 sequence is 15 residues long. The CDR3 reads CASSPTDRILEKLFF. In DNA, the CDR3 is TGTGCCAGCTCACCCACCGACAGAATCCTTGAAAAACTGTTTTTT.

J is TRBJ2-6 and V is TRBV7-9; D gene ambiguous. V shed 8 bases and J shed 10 bases, with 3 bases lying between them. The germline gives CDR1 SEHNR, CDR2 FQNEAQ (reference sequence). CDR3 length: 9 amino acids. The CDR3 protein is CASPNVLTF. Written as DNA, the CDR3 is TGTGCCAGCCCAAACGTCCTGACTTTC. The variable domain in full, with the rest retrieved from reference TRBV7-9 and TRBJ2-6, is DTGVSQNPRHKITKRGQNVTFRCDPISEHNRLYWYRQTLGQGPEFLTYFQNEAQLEKSRLLSDRFSAERPKGSFSTLEIQRTEQGDSAMYLCASPNVLTFGAGSRLTVL.

With respect to this clone: Other DNA sequences from this sample encode an identical CDR3 as well. The rearrangement links TRBV7-3 to TRBJ2-1; 9 bases align to TRBD2. Trimming at V came to 5 bases and at J to 2 bases, leaving 4 bases not matched to a gene. This CDR3 contains 15 residues. The germline V gene has CDR1 SGHTA and CDR2 FQGTGA. The CDR3 bases are TGTGCCAGCAGCCCCTTAGCGGGGGCCTACAATGAGCAGTTCTTC. It codes for CASSPLAGAYNEQFF.

The chain employs TRBV28 and TRBJ1-1; possible D gene TRBD1, 5 bases. V lost 4 bases and J 4 bases, leaving 19 bases between the germline ends. The CDR3 consists of 16 residues. Germline V lookup: CDR1 MDHEN, CDR2 SYDVKM. CDR3 sequence (DNA): TGTGCCAGCAGTTGGACACCCGGGGGGATGGGCACTGAAGCTTTCTTT. Its protein product is CASSWTPGGMGTEAFF.

V gene TRBV28 combines with J gene TRBJ1-5; no definite D call. Germline V lookup: CDR1 MDHEN, CDR2 SYDVKM. CDR3 size: 17 residues. V was clipped by 3 bases and J by 0 bases, with 15 bases between them. CDR3 sequence: CASSFPTEIYSNQPQHF. Here the CDR3 DNA reads TGTGCCAGCAGTTTTCCGACGGAGATTTATAGCAATCAGCCCCAGCATTTT.

This chain links TRBV9 with TRBJ2-7; either TRBD1 or TRBD2 may fit D (5 bases each). The CDR3 runs 14 residues. Germline V gives CDR1 SGDLS, CDR2 YYNGEE. Trimming took 4 bases from V and 1 from J, leaving 12 bases between them. The CDR3 loop reads CASSNWDGSYEQYF. CDR3 in DNA: TGTGCCAGCAGCAACTGGGACGGGTCCTACGAGCAGTACTTC.

As for this clone: The sample holds other DNA sequences that translate to the same CDR3. V and J are TRBV9 and TRBJ2-7; 9 nucleotides align to TRBD1. The trim removed 0 bases at V and 4 bases at J, leaving 2 bases unmatched. The CDR3 has 14 residues. Germline V gene data show CDR1 as SGDLS and CDR2 as YYNGEE. The CDR3 sequence: CASSVGDRAYEQYF. In DNA form, the CDR3 reads TGTGCCAGCAGCGTAGGGGACAGGGCTTACGAGCAGTACTTC. The whole variable domain, remainder taken from reference TRBV9 and TRBJ2-7, is DSGVTQTPKHLITATGQRVTLRCSPRSGDLSVYWYQQSLDQGLQFLIQYYNGEERAKGNILERFSAQQFPDLHSELNLSSLELGDSALYFCASSVGDRAYEQYFGPGTRLTVT.

The V call is TRBV7-3, the J call TRBJ1-1, with D tentatively TRBD1 (6 bases). CDR1 is SGHTA and CDR2 is FQGTGA in the germline V gene. Trimming pared 6 bases from V and 1 base from J, leaving 9 bases between. The CDR3 has 13 amino acids. The CDR3 is CASRLGGNTEAFF. DNA for the CDR3: TGTGCCAGCAGACTAGGGGGGAACACTGAAGCTTTCTTT.

The J gene is TRBJ2-1, the V gene TRBV29-1; 9 bases agree with TRBD2. CDR3 size: 13 residues. Trimming took 7 bases from V and 0 from J; bases not matched to a gene: 1. Germline assignment: CDR1 SQVTM and CDR2 ANQGSEA. The CDR3 is CSALAGSYNEQFF. The CDR3 DNA follows: TGCAGCGCACTAGCGGGCTCCTACAATGAGCAGTTCTTC.

The J gene is TRBJ2-7, the V gene TRBV5-1; 7 bases agree with TRBD2. Trimming cost V 1 base and J 2 bases; bases outside gene matches: 6. Germline assignment: CDR1 SGHRS and CDR2 YFSETQ. The CDR3 runs 15 residues. CDR3 in amino acids: CASSLSLSGTYEQYF. The CDR3 DNA follows: TGCGCCAGCAGCTTGAGTTTGAGCGGGACCTACGAGCAGTACTTC.

This chain's CDR3 is CSVEGWDRAPYEQYF. CDR3 in DNA: TGCAGCGTTGAAGGGTGGGACAGGGCCCCCTACGAGCAGTACTTC. This chain links TRBV29-1 with TRBJ2-7; 9 bases are a match to TRBD1. The V gene end was trimmed by 1 base and the J gene end by 2 bases; junction bases not matched to a gene: 6. The CDR3 is 15 amino acids. Germline CDR1 SQVTM, CDR2 ANQGSEA.